Given below is one T cell receptor beta chain in context. Trimming stripped 3 bases from V and 5 bases from J, with 14 bases between. The CDR3 spans 14 residues. Germline V CDR1 and CDR2: SGDLS, YYNGEE. The data were obtained in a study of blood T cell repertoires in COVID-19. At the level of the study: Whether acute or convalescent, the COVID-19 samples came from the United States, Italy and Spain.

This table comes from immunoSEQ multiplex PCR, and its TCRdb copy is limited to in-frame clones, with some not included. In the table there are fewer than 350,000 clones, 89% of which are singletons. Sequencing input: PBMCs or T cells enriched from blood (not recorded which). The V and J genes are TRBV9 and TRBJ2-5; D remains unclear. The TCR sequence derives from a man aged 55-75 years who had recovered from COVID-19. CDR3 sequence reads: CASSALRRGETQYF. The CDR3 coding sequence is TGTGCCAGCAGCGCACTCCGACGAGGTGAGACCCAGTACTTC.